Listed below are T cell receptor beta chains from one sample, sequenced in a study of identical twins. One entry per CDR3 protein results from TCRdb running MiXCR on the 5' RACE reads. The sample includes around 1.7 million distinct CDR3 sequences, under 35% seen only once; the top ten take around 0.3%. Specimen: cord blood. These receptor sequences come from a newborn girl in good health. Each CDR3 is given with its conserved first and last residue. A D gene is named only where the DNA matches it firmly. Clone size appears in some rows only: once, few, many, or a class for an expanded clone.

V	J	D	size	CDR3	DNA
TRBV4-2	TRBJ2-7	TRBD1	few	CASSQEGQGEPYEQYF	TGTGCCAGCAGCCAAGAGGGACAGGGGGAGCCCTACGAGCAGTACTTC
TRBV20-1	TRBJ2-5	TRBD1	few	CSARNSGTGGETQYF	TGCAGTGCCAGGAACTCCGGGACAGGGGGAGAGACCCAGTACTTC
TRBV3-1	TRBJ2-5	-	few	CASSQEGYLSSETQYF	TGTGCCAGCAGCCAAGAAGGTTACCTAAGTAGTGAGACCCAGTACTTC
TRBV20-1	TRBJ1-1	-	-	CSASSGGGDEAFF	TGCAGTGCTAGTAGCGGGGGCGGGGATGAAGCTTTCTTT
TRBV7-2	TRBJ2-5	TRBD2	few	CASSLTSGAVGEQYF	TGTGCCAGCAGCTTGACTAGCGGGGCGGTGGGGGAGCAGTACTTC
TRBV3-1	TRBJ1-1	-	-	CASSQGWGLNTEAFF	TGTGCCAGCAGCCAAGGGTGGGGGCTGAACACTGAAGCTTTCTTT
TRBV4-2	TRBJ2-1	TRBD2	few	CASSPQTSSLSYNEQFF	TGTGCCAGCAGCCCCCAGACTAGCTCGCTCTCCTACAATGAGCAGTTCTTC
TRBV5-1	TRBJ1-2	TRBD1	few	CASRLGTDYGYTF	TGCGCCAGCAGGCTTGGGACAGACTATGGCTACACCTTC
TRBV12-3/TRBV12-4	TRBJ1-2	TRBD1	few	CASSFPGGSSYGYTF	TGTGCCAGCAGTTTTCCAGGGGGCAGCAGCTATGGCTACACCTTC
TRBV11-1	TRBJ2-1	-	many	CASSTGSYNEQFF	TGTGCCAGCAGCACCGGGTCCTACAATGAGCAGTTCTTC
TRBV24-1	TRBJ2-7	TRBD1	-	CATSARTGGGSYEQYF	TGTGCCACCAGTGCCCGGACAGGGGGTGGCTCCTACGAGCAGTACTTC
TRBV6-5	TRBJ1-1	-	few	CASSYEGPTEAFF	TGTGCCAGCAGTTACGAGGGACCCACTGAAGCTTTCTTT
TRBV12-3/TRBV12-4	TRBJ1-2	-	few	CASSWHLGGPYGYTF	TGTGCCAGCAGTTGGCACCTTGGGGGGCCCTATGGCTACACCTTC
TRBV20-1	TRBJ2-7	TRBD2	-	CSARRDLADYNEQYF	TGCAGTGCTAGACGGGACCTAGCGGACTACAATGAGCAGTACTTC
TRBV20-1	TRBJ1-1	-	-	CSARGGVYTEAFF	TGCAGTGCTAGAGGCGGGGTGTACACTGAAGCTTTCTTT
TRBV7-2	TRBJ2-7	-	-	CASSLGNSRTYEQYF	TGTGCCAGCAGCTTAGGTAATAGTCGGACCTACGAGCAGTACTTC
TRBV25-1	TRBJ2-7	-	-	CACSGRSDEQYF	TGTGCCTGCAGTGGCCGGTCGGACGAGCAGTACTTC
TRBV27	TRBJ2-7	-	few	CASRQKGPSSSYEQYF	TGTGCCAGCAGACAAAAGGGACCCTCAAGCTCCTACGAGCAGTACTTC
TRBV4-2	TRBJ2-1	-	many	CASSSRAVPDSYNEQFF	TGTGCCAGCAGCTCAAGAGCGGTCCCGGACTCCTACAATGAGCAGTTCTTC
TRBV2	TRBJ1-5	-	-	CASQNYSYNQPQHF	TGTGCCAGTCAAAATTACAGCTACAATCAGCCCCAGCATTTT